This T cell receptor beta chain was retrieved from a study of blood T cell repertoires in COVID-19. Overall study: Nucleic acid was either cDNA or gDNA, and it came from T cells, B-cell-depleted T cells, or PBMCs.

Profiled with immunoSEQ multiplex PCR; TCRdb holds only in-frame clones, not every one. The sample has roughly 160,000 clones, about 87% seen once. V shed 2 bases and J shed 11 bases, with 10 bases lying between them. This CDR3 comprises 12 residues. Germline CDR1 is WSHSY and CDR2 is SAAADI. The sample was peripheral blood. The genes are TRBV10-2 and TRBJ2-1; weak D call: TRBD2 (5 bases). The sequence was collected from a woman aged 55-69 years who had recovered from COVID-19. CDR3 coding DNA: TGCGCCAGCAGTGAGGAACTAGATAAGCAGTTCTTC. It translates to CASSEELDKQFF.